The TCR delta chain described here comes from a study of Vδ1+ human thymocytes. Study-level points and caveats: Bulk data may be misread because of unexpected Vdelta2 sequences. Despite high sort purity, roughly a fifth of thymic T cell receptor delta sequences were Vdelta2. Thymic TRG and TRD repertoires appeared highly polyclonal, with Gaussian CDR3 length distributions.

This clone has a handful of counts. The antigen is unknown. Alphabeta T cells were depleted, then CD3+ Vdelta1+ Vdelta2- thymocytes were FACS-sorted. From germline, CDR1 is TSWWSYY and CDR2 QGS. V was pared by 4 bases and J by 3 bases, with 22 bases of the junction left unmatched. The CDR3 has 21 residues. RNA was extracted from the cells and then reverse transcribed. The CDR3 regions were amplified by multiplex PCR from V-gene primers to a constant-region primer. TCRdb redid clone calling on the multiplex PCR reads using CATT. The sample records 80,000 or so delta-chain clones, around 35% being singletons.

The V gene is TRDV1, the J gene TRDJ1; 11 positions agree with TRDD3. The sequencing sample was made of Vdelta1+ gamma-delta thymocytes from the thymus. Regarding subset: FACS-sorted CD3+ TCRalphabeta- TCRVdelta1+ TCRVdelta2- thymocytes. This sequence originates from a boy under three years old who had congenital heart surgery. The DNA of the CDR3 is TGTGCTCTTGGGGGCCCCAGGGCCCCACGCTGGGGGATACTATTATCCGATAAACTCATCTTT. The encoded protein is CALGGPRAPRWGILLSDKLIF.